The 30 T cell receptor beta chains given below trace back to one sample, sequenced in a study of T-cell reconstitution after alpha-beta-depleted transplantation in children. Molecular barcoding with unique molecular identifiers was used for the TCRbeta library. TCRdb re-called the PCR reads through MiXCR, storing one row per CDR3 protein. The data show over 550,000 distinct CDR3 sequences, roughly a tenth seen once. The specimen was PBMCs from the stem cell graft donor, collected from the stem cell graft. These receptors were collected from a human donor who donated a stem cell graft to a child with acute myeloid leukemia.

This clonotype was recorded many times. This chain uses TRBV27 with TRBJ2-5; possible D gene TRBD1, 5 bases. Germline V gives CDR1 MNHEY, CDR2 SMNVEV (reference sequence). This CDR3 is built from 15 residues. Trimming cost V 2 bases and J 0 bases, with 10 bases left between them. CDR3 residues: CASSLRGMYQETQYF. DNA of the CDR3: TGTGCCAGCAGTTTAAGGGGAATGTACCAAGAGACCCAGTACTTC.

Only a few counts were recorded for this clonotype. V gene TRBV20-1 combines with J gene TRBJ2-7; D ambiguous. V dropped 5 bases and J dropped 1 base, with 15 bases sitting between them. This CDR3 contains 14 residues. The germline gives CDR1 DFQATT, CDR2 SNEGSKA (reference sequence). In DNA, the CDR3 is TGCAGTGCTGCTCTAACGGAACAATCCTACGAGCAGTACTTC. Amino acid sequence: CSAALTEQSYEQYF.

This clonotype was seen repeatedly, ten times or more. The gene calls are TRBV18 and TRBJ2-1, with TRBD2 matching 10 bases. The CDR3 is 17 residues long. The V gene end was trimmed by 4 bases and the J gene end by 7 bases; junction bases not matched to a gene: 13. Germline CDR1 KGHSH, CDR2 LQKENI. The CDR3 coding sequence is TGTGCCAGCTCACTGTTGGGGGTTGGACTAGCGGAAAATGAGCAGTTCTTC. This gives the protein CASSLLGVGLAENEQFF.

The rearrangement links TRBV2 to TRBJ2-3, with 8 bases lining up with TRBD2. The germline V gene has CDR1 SNHLY and CDR2 FYNNEI. The CDR3 has 14 amino acids. In DNA form, the CDR3 reads TGTGGGATAGCGGGACTGGGGAACACAGATACGCAGTATTTT. It codes for CGIAGLGNTDTQYF.

This rearrangement joins TRBV6-2 or TRBV6-3 to TRBJ2-3; no firm D call. Germline values: CDR1 MNHEY, CDR2 SVGEGT. Between the trimmed V and J ends, which lost 3 bases and 0 bases, there was a span of 10 bases. The length of the CDR3 is 15 residues. This chain's CDR3 is CASSYNGDSTDTQYF. The CDR3 bases are TGTGCCAGCAGTTATAACGGCGATAGCACAGATACGCAGTATTTT.

The gene calls are TRBV7-9 and TRBJ2-3, with D tentatively TRBD2 (6 bases). Germline values: CDR1 SEHNR, CDR2 FQNEAQ (reference sequence). The V gene lost 5 bases and the J gene lost 0 bases, with 15 bases spanning the gap. CDR3 length: 16 residues. CDR3 region: CASSRLASFSTDTQYF. The CDR3 nucleotides are TGTGCCAGCAGCCGTCTAGCGTCTTTTAGCACAGATACGCAGTATTTT.

There are a few counts of this clonotype. The chain employs TRBV28 and TRBJ1-2; TRBD1 is a possible D gene (6 bases). CDR3 length: 16 residues. Trimming stripped 5 bases from V and 7 bases from J, with 23 bases between. Looked up from germline, CDR1 is MDHEN and CDR2 is SYDVKM. This CDR3 is CASSPSEGGRFRGYTF. The CDR3 nucleotides read TGTGCCAGCAGTCCTTCCGAGGGGGGGCGCTTCCGTGGCTACACCTTC.

This clonotype occurred a few times. An end of the junction differs from the germline gene, which may be a read error. This CDR3 is CCARVLAGGRGTDTQYF. The DNA for the CDR3 is TGCTGTGCTAGAGTTCTAGCGGGAGGCCGGGGCACAGATACGCAGTATTTT. J is TRBJ2-3 and V is TRBV20-1; 11 bases align to TRBD2. This CDR3 region has 17 residues. Germline CDR1 reads DFQATT; CDR2 reads SNEGSKA (reference sequence).

This clonotype was counted between two and nine times. The rearrangement uses TRBV5-1 and TRBJ2-4; D is unresolved. The germline V gene encodes CDR1 SGHRS and CDR2 YFSETQ. The CDR3 has 14 amino acids. V was clipped by 4 bases and J by 8 bases, with 16 bases between them. CDR3 protein: CASSPGTSWDIQYF. CDR3 bases: TGCGCCAGCAGCCCTGGTACCTCATGGGACATTCAGTACTTC. The entire variable domain, with the rest obtained from reference TRBV5-1 and TRBJ2-4, is as follows: KAGVTQTPRYLIKTRGQQVTLSCSPISGHRSVSWYQQTPGQGLQFLFEYFSETQRNKGNFPGRFSGRQFSNSRSEMNVSTLELGDSALYLCASSPGTSWDIQYFGAGTRLSVL.

This clonotype was seen at least ten times. The genes are TRBV3-1 and TRBJ2-1, with 10 bases matching TRBD2. There are 17 residues in the CDR3. V dropped 0 bases and J dropped 8; count of bases not matched to a gene: 10. CDR1 is LGHDT, CDR2 YNNKEL, per germline (reference sequence). The CDR3 loop is CASSQDGLTSGRDEQFF. The CDR3 DNA sequence: TGTGCCAGCAGCCAAGATGGGCTGACTAGCGGGCGAGATGAGCAGTTCTTC.

The chain couples TRBV11-1 to TRBJ2-1; TRBD2 matches at 13 bases. The germline V gene has CDR1 SGHAT and CDR2 FQDESV (reference sequence). Trimming at V came to 3 bases and at J to 7 bases, leaving 12 bases not matched to a gene. This CDR3 is 18 amino acids long. CDR3: CASSFYTSGRARGNEQFF. In DNA form, the CDR3 reads TGTGCCAGCAGCTTCTACACTAGCGGGAGGGCCAGAGGTAATGAGCAGTTCTTC.

A few counts support this clonotype. CDR3 DNA sequence: TGTGCCTGGAGTGTTGCTCGGGGCGGGGAACTGTTTTTT. Its translation: CAWSVARGGELFF. The chain has TRBV30 and TRBJ1-4; possibly TRBD1 for D (5 bases). Trimming took off 0 bases at V and 12 bases at J, with 14 bases between the two ends. This CDR3 comprises 13 residues. Germline V gene sequence: CDR1 GTSNPN, CDR2 SVGIG (reference sequence).

The sample holds many counts of this clonotype. The rearrangement joins TRBV12-3 or TRBV12-4 to TRBJ2-7; 8 bases agree with TRBD2. The J segment lost 1 base and the V segment lost 5 bases, leaving 7 bases of the junction unmatched. CDR3 length: 15 amino acids. CDR3 region: CASSLSGSWSYEQYF. In DNA, the CDR3 is TGTGCCAGCAGTCTCAGCGGGAGTTGGTCCTACGAGCAGTACTTC.

The chain joins TRBV3-1 to TRBJ1-1; 10 bases are a match to TRBD1. Germline CDR1 reads LGHDT; CDR2 reads YNNKEL (reference sequence). V was clipped by 3 bases and J by 5 bases; unmatched bases: 6. There are 15 residues in the CDR3. The DNA for the CDR3 is TGTGCCAGCAGCCAGATCGGACAGGGGGTTACTGAAGCTTTCTTT. Translating it yields CASSQIGQGVTEAFF.

This clonotype has a count of ten or more. V is TRBV20-1 and J is TRBJ2-1, with D perhaps matching TRBD2 (6 bases). Trimming took 1 base from V and 7 from J, leaving 14 bases between them. This CDR3 has 14 residues. Germline CDR1 and CDR2: DFQATT and SNEGSKA (reference sequence). CDR3 nucleotides: TGCAGTGCTAGAGGTGTCCTAGCGAGAAATGAGCAGTTCTTC. It is translated as CSARGVLARNEQFF.

This clonotype was counted only a few times. The gene calls are TRBV10-3 and TRBJ2-7; D might be TRBD1 or TRBD2, each matching 6 bases. This CDR3 region has 16 residues. The ends were cut back, 0 bases at V and 5 bases at J, with 17 bases in the middle. Germline V gives CDR1 ENHRY, CDR2 SYGVKD. The CDR3 DNA reads TGTGCCATCAGTGAGTCGTGGGGGGCCTCGGGGGACGAGCAGTACTTC. Translated, it gives CAISESWGASGDEQYF.

This clonotype was seen a handful of times. The chain uses TRBV27 and TRBJ1-1, with D uncertain. Trimming pared 3 bases from V and 3 bases from J, leaving 11 bases between. The CDR3 is 14 amino acids. Germline V lookup: CDR1 MNHEY, CDR2 SMNVEV (reference sequence). The CDR3 DNA is TGTGCCAGCAGTTTCCGGGGTTGGGACACTGAAGCTTTCTTT. This gives the protein CASSFRGWDTEAFF.

This rearrangement joins TRBV9 to TRBJ2-5; D gene uncertain. V was trimmed by 0 bases and J by 5 bases, leaving 11 bases between them. Germline values: CDR1 SGDLS, CDR2 YYNGEE. CDR3 size: 14 residues. The CDR3 is CASSVAGGAETQYF. The CDR3 coding sequence is TGTGCCAGCAGCGTAGCGGGCGGTGCGGAGACCCAGTACTTC.

This clonotype was seen a handful of times. The rearrangement uses TRBV6-5 and TRBJ2-5, with a possible D match to TRBD2 (6 bases). CDR1 is MNHEY, CDR2 SVGAGI, per germline. V lost 4 bases and J 5 bases, leaving 14 bases between the germline ends. CDR3 length: 14 residues. The CDR3 coding sequence is TGTGCCAGCAGTTCTGCGGGACTGGCGGAGACCCAGTACTTC. Its translation: CASSSAGLAETQYF.

This rearrangement joins TRBV21-1 to TRBJ2-4; the table names TRBD2, a call not compared with the DNA. TRBV21-1 is annotated as a pseudogene. The CDR3 has 16 amino acids. The CDR3 DNA reads as TGTGCCAGCCAACCCGCGGGTAAAAGGAGCAAAAACATTCAGTACTTC. Its translation is CASQPAGKRSKNIQYF.

The gene calls are TRBV29-1 and TRBJ2-2; D tentatively fits TRBD1 or TRBD2 (5 bases each). V was shortened by 4 bases and J by 3 bases, with 15 bases between the two germline ends. Germline V gene sequence: CDR1 SQVTM, CDR2 ANQGSEA. The CDR3 has 15 residues. CDR3 bases: TGCAGCGTTGGCGGGCAGGGTGGATACACCGGGGAGCTGTTTTTT. Encoded protein: CSVGGQGGYTGELFF.

V usage is TRBV5-1 and J usage is TRBJ2-7; 14 nucleotides line up with TRBD2. The ends lost 2 bases at V and 5 bases at J; junction bases unmatched: 6. This CDR3 region has 16 residues. Germline V CDR1 and CDR2: SGHRS, YFSETQ. This CDR3 reads CASSLGTSGRSDEQYF. The CDR3 DNA sequence: TGCGCCAGCAGCTTAGGGACTAGCGGGAGAAGCGACGAGCAGTACTTC. Full variable domain (rest looked up from reference TRBV5-1 and TRBJ2-7): KAGVTQTPRYLIKTRGQQVTLSCSPISGHRSVSWYQQTPGQGLQFLFEYFSETQRNKGNFPGRFSGRQFSNSRSEMNVSTLELGDSALYLCASSLGTSGRSDEQYFGPGTRLTVT.

This chain links TRBV2 with TRBJ1-5; D unclear. Trimming took 0 bases from V and 7 from J, leaving 13 bases between them. The CDR3 consists of 15 residues. Germline CDR1 SNHLY, CDR2 FYNNEI. Here the CDR3 DNA reads TGTGCCAGCAGTGAAGCGCTTCGGTTTTCCCAGCCCCAGCATTTT. Protein: CASSEALRFSQPQHF.

The chain employs TRBV3-1 and TRBJ2-1; D gene unclear. V gave up 4 bases and J gave up 11 bases, with 15 bases separating them. The germline CDR1 and CDR2 sequences are LGHDT and YNNKEL (reference sequence). The CDR3 is 13 residues long. In DNA form, the CDR3 reads TGTGCCAGCAGCCCGGTAACTGCTCTAAAGCAGTTCTTC. This sequence encodes CASSPVTALKQFF.

This clonotype was counted between two and nine times. The chain couples TRBV27 to TRBJ2-7, with TRBD1 as a possible D gene (6 bases). The CDR3 contains 13 residues. Per germline, CDR1 MNHEY and CDR2 SMNVEV (reference sequence). The germline V and J ends were trimmed by 2 bases and 7 bases, with 12 bases remaining between them. The CDR3: CASSLQGMGEQYF. CDR3 in DNA: TGTGCCAGCAGTTTACAGGGGATGGGGGAGCAGTACTTC.

This clonotype was counted ten times or more. This rearrangement joins TRBV29-1 to TRBJ1-5; tentative D call: TRBD1 (6 bases). The V gene lost 4 bases and the J gene lost 5 bases, with 12 bases spanning the gap. This CDR3 has 13 residues. Germline CDR1 reads SQVTM; CDR2 reads ANQGSEA. CDR3 coding DNA: TGCAGCGTTGGAGTGGGGGCAGATCAGCCCCAGCATTTT. It translates to CSVGVGADQPQHF.

This clonotype was seen a handful of times. The rearrangement uses TRBV29-1 and TRBJ2-7; D ambiguous. V shed 4 bases and J shed 0 bases, with 4 bases lying between them. The V gene's germline CDR1 is SQVTM and CDR2 ANQGSEA. CDR3 length: 11 residues. The chain's CDR3 is CSVAHSYEQYF. Written as DNA, the CDR3 is TGCAGCGTTGCCCACTCCTACGAGCAGTACTTC.

The chain carries TRBV5-5 and TRBJ1-1, with D maybe TRBD1 (6 bases). In germline, CDR1 is SGHKS, CDR2 YYEKEE (reference sequence). V lost 0 bases and J 10 bases, leaving 13 bases between the germline ends. This CDR3 spans 13 amino acids. The CDR3 sequence is CASSLATGRGAFF. The CDR3 DNA reads TGTGCCAGCAGCTTGGCAACAGGGAGAGGAGCTTTCTTT.

This clonotype was observed many times. This chain joins TRBV27 and TRBJ2-1, with 7 nucleotides matching TRBD1. V trimming: 2 bases; J trimming: 2 bases; junction bases outside the gene matches: 3. Germline V gene lookup returns CDR1 MNHEY and CDR2 SMNVEV (reference sequence). The CDR3 spans 15 residues. The chain's CDR3 is CASSLMGQPYNEQFF. The CDR3 DNA is TGTGCCAGCAGTTTAATGGGACAGCCCTACAATGAGCAGTTCTTC.

This clonotype was found many times. The gene calls are TRBV29-1 and TRBJ2-1; TRBD2 agrees at 8 bases. Germline CDR1 reads SQVTM; CDR2 reads ANQGSEA. The CDR3 is 14 residues long. V was clipped by 7 bases and J by 4 bases; unmatched bases: 9. Here the CDR3 DNA reads TGCAGCGCCCACAGCGGGAGAGTATACAATGAGCAGTTCTTC. This codes for CSAHSGRVYNEQFF.